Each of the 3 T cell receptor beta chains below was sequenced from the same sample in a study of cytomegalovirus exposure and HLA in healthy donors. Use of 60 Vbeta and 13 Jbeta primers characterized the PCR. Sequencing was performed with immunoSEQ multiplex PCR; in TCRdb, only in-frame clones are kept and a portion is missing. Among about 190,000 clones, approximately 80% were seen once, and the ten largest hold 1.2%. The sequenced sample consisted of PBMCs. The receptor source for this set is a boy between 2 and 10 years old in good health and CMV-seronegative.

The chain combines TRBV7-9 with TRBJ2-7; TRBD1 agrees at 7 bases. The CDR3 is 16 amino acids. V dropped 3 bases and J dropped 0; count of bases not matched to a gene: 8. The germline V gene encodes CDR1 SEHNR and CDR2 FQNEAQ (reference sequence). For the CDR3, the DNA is TGTGCCAGCAGCTTGGCACAGGGGCCGAGCTCCTACGAGCAGTACTTC. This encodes CASSLAQGPSSYEQYF.

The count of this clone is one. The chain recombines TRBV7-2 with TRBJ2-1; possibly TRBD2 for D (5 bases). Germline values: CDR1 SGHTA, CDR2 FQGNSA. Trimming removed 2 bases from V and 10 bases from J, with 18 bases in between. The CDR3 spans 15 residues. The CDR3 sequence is CASSLIGSGDREQFF. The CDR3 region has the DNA TGTGCCAGCAGCTTAATTGGGAGTGGAGACCGGGAGCAGTTCTTC.

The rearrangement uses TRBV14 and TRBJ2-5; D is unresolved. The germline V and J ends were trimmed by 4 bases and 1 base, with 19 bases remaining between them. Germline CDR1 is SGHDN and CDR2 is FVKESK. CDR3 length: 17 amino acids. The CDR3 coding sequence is TGTGCCAGCAGCCCTTCCTCCCTTCTTCCCGGCCAAGAGACCCAGTACTTC. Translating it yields CASSPSSLLPGQETQYF.